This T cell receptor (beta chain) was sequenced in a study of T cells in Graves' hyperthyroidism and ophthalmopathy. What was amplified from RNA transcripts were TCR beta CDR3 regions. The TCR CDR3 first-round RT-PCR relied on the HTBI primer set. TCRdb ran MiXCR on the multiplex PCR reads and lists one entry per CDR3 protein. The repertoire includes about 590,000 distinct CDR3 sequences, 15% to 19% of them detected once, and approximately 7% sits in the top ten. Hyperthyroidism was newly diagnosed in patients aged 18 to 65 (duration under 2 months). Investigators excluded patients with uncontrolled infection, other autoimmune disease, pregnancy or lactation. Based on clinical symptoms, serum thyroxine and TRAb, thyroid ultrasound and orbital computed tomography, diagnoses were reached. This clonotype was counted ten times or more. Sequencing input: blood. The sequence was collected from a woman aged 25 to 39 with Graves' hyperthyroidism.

The CDR3 region has the DNA TGTGCCAGCAGCCCAAAACTAGCGAGCTCCTACAATGAGCAGTTCTTC. Protein: CASSPKLASSYNEQFF. The rearrangement links TRBV7-3 to TRBJ2-1; 7 bases align to TRBD2. The V and J ends lost 5 bases and 0 bases, in that order; junction bases with no gene match: 7. CDR3 length: 16 amino acids. From germline, CDR1 is SGHTA and CDR2 FQGTGA.